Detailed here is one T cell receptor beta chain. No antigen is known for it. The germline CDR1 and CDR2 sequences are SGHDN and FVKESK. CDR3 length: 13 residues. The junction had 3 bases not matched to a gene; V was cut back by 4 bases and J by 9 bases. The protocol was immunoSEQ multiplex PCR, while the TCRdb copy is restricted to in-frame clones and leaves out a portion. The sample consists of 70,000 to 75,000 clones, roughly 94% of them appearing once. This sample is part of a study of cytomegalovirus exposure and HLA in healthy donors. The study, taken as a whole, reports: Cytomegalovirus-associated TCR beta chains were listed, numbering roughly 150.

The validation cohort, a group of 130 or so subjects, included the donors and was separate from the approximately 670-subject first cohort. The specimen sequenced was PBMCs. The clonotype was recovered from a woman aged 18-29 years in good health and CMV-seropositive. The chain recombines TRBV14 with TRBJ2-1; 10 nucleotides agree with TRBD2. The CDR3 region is CASSRASGGEQFF. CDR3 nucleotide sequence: TGTGCCAGCAGCCGAGCTAGCGGGGGTGAGCAGTTCTTC.